These 4 T cell receptor beta chains originate from one sample sequenced in a study of blood T cell repertoires in COVID-19. The assay was immunoSEQ multiplex PCR, and TCRdb's table has in-frame clones only and misses some. Altogether 150,000 to 250,000 clones are present, around 81% being singletons, with the ten largest covering less than 9.5%. Sequencing used PBMCs or T cells enriched from blood (not recorded which). These receptors originate from a man aged 35-49 years who had recovered from COVID-19.

The chain carries TRBV12-3 or TRBV12-4 and TRBJ1-1; D possibly corresponds to TRBD1 (5 bases). The CDR3 length is 13 residues. Trimming left V 3 bases short and J 4 bases short, with 9 bases between. CDR3 sequence: CASSFSGGTEAFF. For the CDR3, the DNA is TGTGCCAGCAGTTTCTCCGGGGGCACTGAAGCTTTCTTT.

This clone came up a few times. The V gene is TRBV7-9, the J gene TRBJ1-1; a possible D gene is TRBD1 (5 bases). The CDR3 consists of 13 residues. The germline gives CDR1 SEHNR, CDR2 FQNEAQ (reference sequence). V lost 8 bases to trimming and J lost 1 base, with 11 bases between them. The CDR3 loop reads CASRSGANTEAFF. In nucleotides, the CDR3 is TGTGCCAGCCGTTCTGGGGCGAACACTGAAGCTTTCTTT.

The chain is built from TRBV4-3 and TRBJ2-7; TRBD2 agrees at 7 bases. V shed 2 bases and J 1 base; nucleotides not matched to a gene: 11. This CDR3 comprises 17 residues. Germline values: CDR1 LGHNA, CDR2 YSLEER. Here the CDR3 reads CASSQYPTGSGSYEQYF. The CDR3 nucleotides read TGCGCCAGCAGCCAATACCCCACGGGTAGCGGGTCCTACGAGCAGTACTTC.

The V gene is TRBV5-4, the J gene TRBJ1-2; 7 bases agree with TRBD1. V dropped 2 bases and J dropped 3; count of bases not matched to a gene: 7. Germline V gene data show CDR1 as SGHNT and CDR2 as YYREEE (reference sequence). This CDR3 region has 15 residues. The CDR3 coding sequence is TGTGCCAGCAGCTTTGTCGGGACAGCCCACTATGGCTACACCTTC. Translating it yields CASSFVGTAHYGYTF.